This T cell receptor (beta chain) was documented in a study of cytomegalovirus exposure and HLA in healthy donors. For the study at large: Sequencing of approximately 190 million T cells in an earlier analysis found roughly 120 million unique TCR beta sequences. For the 300 to 450 genotyped donors, approximately 83% fell within the Caucasian-associated ancestry cluster.

In the PCR, 60 Vbeta and 13 Jbeta primers were used. Profiled with immunoSEQ multiplex PCR; TCRdb holds only in-frame clones, not every one. Of some 100,000 clones in the sample, about 80% were seen once. Donors were ostensibly healthy at sampling, although undocumented immune exposures were probable. V dropped 4 bases and J dropped 4; count of bases not matched to a gene: 4. The CDR3 is 15 residues long. Germline loops: CDR1 MNHEY, CDR2 SMNVEV (reference sequence). V is TRBV27 and J is TRBJ2-3; 11 bases agree with TRBD1. The specimen sequenced was PBMCs. The TCR originated in a male donor in good health and CMV-seropositive. Here the CDR3 reads CASSSPGQGADTQYF. DNA of the CDR3: TGTGCCAGCAGTTCACCGGGACAGGGGGCAGATACGCAGTATTTT.